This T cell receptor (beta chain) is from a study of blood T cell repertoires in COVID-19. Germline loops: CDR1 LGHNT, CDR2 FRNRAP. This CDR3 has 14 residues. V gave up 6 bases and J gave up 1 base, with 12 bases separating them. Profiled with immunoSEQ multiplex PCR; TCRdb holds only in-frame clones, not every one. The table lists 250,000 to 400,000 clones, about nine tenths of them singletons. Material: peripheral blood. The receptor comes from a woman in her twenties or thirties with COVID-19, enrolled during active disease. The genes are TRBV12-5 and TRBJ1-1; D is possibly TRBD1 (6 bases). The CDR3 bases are TGTGCTAGTGGGCTAGGGGGTTGGAACACTGAAGCTTTCTTT. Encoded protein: CASGLGGWNTEAFF.